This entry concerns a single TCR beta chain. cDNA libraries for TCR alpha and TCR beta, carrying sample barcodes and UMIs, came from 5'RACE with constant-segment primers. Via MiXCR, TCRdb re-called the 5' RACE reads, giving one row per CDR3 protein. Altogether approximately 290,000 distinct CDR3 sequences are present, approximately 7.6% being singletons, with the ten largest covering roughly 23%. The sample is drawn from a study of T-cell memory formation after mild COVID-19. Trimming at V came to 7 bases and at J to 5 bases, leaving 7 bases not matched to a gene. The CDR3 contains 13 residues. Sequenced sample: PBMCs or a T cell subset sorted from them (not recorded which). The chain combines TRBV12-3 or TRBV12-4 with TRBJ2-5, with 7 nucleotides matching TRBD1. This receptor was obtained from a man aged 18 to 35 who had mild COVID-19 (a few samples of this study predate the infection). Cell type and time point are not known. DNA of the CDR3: TGTGCCAGCACCATCAGGGGGATCGAGACCCAGTACTTC. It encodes CASTIRGIETQYF.